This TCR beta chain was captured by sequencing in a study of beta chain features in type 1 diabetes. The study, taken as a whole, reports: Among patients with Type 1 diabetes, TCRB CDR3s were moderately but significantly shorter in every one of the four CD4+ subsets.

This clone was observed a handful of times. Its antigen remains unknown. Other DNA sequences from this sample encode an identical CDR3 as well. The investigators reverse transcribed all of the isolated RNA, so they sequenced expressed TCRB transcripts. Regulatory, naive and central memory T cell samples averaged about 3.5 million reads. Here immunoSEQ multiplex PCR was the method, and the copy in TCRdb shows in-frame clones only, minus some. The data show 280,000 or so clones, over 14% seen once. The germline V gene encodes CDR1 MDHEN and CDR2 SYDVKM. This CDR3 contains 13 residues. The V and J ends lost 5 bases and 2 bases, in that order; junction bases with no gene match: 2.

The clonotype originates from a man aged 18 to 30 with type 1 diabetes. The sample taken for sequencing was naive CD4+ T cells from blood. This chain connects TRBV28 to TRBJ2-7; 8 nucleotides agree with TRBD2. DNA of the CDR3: TGTGCCAGCAGTCTTAGCGGGACCTACGAGCAGTACTTC. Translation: CASSLSGTYEQYF.